These 20 T cell receptor beta chains share one sample of origin, sequenced in a study of CXCR3-negative and CXCR3-positive naive CD8 T cells. Overall study results and limits: Hydrophobicity was higher for TRB CDR3s found in CXCR3-positive naive cells than in CXCR3-negative naive cells.

The antigens for these receptors are not known. The TRB cDNA libraries were prepared by 5' RACE with UMI labels. TCRdb reprocessed the 5' RACE reads; each CDR3 protein has one entry and no DNA is given. Across nearly 90,000 distinct CDR3 sequences, the top ten clones capture about 0.8% of the sample. Material: naive CXCR3+ CD8+ T cells from blood. The subset: CD45RO-CCR7+CD27+CD95- naive CD8+ T cells expressing CXCR3 (TNR3+). These receptors were collected from a human donor in good health. Some clones in this sample may be carry-over from other donors' samples.

The gene calls are TRBV21-1 and TRBJ2-1; TCRdb gives TRBD1 as the D gene, but with no DNA this cannot be confirmed. TRBV21-1 is given as a pseudogene. CDR3 length: 16 amino acids. The CDR3 is CASSPPGQGSYNEQFF.

This sequence joins TRBV7-2 and TRBJ2-7; TCRdb names TRBD1, which stays unverified in the absence of DNA. The CDR3 extends over 15 amino acids. In germline, CDR1 is SGHTA, CDR2 FQGNSA. The CDR3 spells CASSLVPGTAYEQYF. Combining the CDR3 with reference TRBV7-2 and TRBJ2-7 gives the whole variable domain GAGVSQSPSNKVTEKGKDVELRCDPISGHTALYWYRQSLGQGLEFLIYFQGNSAPDKSGLPSDRFSAERTGGSVSTLTIQRTQQEDSAVYLCASSLVPGTAYEQYFGPGTRLTVT.

This CDR3 reads CASSVGAGQGSYEQYF. This chain links TRBV2 with TRBJ2-7; TCRdb's assignment of TRBD1 cannot be checked, as there is no DNA. In germline, CDR1 is SNHLY, CDR2 FYNNEI. There are 16 residues in the CDR3.

The V call is TRBV29-1, the J call TRBJ2-1; TCRdb reports TRBD2, a call that lacks DNA to check it against. In germline, CDR1 is SQVTM, CDR2 ANQGSEA. CDR3 length: 14 residues. The chain's CDR3 is CSDISGAGLSEQFF.

The CDR3 protein is CASSLFRDTRFYEQYF. This chain joins TRBV5-5 and TRBJ2-7; TCRdb selects TRBD1, and the lack of DNA leaves this call unchecked. The germline V gene encodes CDR1 SGHKS and CDR2 YYEKEE (reference sequence). The CDR3 consists of 16 residues.

V usage is TRBV6-6 and J usage is TRBJ1-2; TCRdb's D call, TRBD1, is unchecked because there is no DNA. The CDR3 length is 14 residues. Germline V gives CDR1 MNHNY, CDR2 SVGAGI (reference sequence). This CDR3 is CASRWTGANYGYTF.

The chain couples TRBV27 to TRBJ1-5. The CDR3 has 15 residues. CDR1 and CDR2 (germline): MNHEY, SMNVEV (reference sequence). The CDR3 spells CASSFGVSGNQPQHF.

CDR3 residues: CASSLYRRSSYNEQFF. The rearrangement joins TRBV28 to TRBJ2-1. The CDR3 covers 16 residues. The germline gives CDR1 MDHEN, CDR2 SYDVKM.

The gene calls are TRBV4-1 and TRBJ1-1. CDR1 and CDR2 (germline): MGHRA, YSYEKL. This CDR3 is built from 12 residues. CDR3 residues: CASSQGLTEAFF.

The chain employs TRBV25-1 and TRBJ1-2; no DNA is available, so the TRBD1 call from TCRdb remains unchecked. Germline lookup yields CDR1 MGHDK and CDR2 SYGVNS. This CDR3 spans 12 amino acids. The CDR3 protein is CASSVYRGGYTF.

The gene calls are TRBV19 and TRBJ1-1; checking the TCRdb D call of TRBD1 is not possible without DNA. The germline V gene has CDR1 LNHDA and CDR2 SQIVND (reference sequence). The CDR3 has 15 amino acids. CDR3 in amino acids: CASSIDYRGDTEAFF. The variable domain in full, completed from reference TRBV19 and TRBJ1-1, reads DGGITQSPKYLFRKEGQNVTLSCEQNLNHDAMYWYRQDPGQGLRLIYYSQIVNDFQKGDIAEGYSVSREKKESFPLTVTSAQKNPTAFYLCASSIDYRGDTEAFFGQGTRLTVV.

This chain connects TRBV6-5 to TRBJ1-2; TCRdb's D call of TRBD1 is untestable without DNA. The CDR3 runs 16 residues. Germline assignment: CDR1 MNHEY and CDR2 SVGAGI. This CDR3 reads CASSYSGTGAIYGYTF.

The rearrangement joins TRBV7-3 to TRBJ2-7; TCRdb outputs TRBD1, but without DNA this stays unchecked. The CDR3 spans 14 residues. CDR1 SGHTA and CDR2 FQGTGA come from the germline V gene. CDR3 region: CASSLHQGAYEQYF.

J is TRBJ2-7 and V is TRBV4-3; TCRdb's D call, TRBD2, is unchecked because there is no DNA. The germline V gene encodes CDR1 LGHNA and CDR2 YSLEER. This CDR3 has 15 amino acids. CDR3 region: CASSQASGGPYEQYF.

V and J are TRBV4-1 and TRBJ1-2. This CDR3 is built from 16 residues. Germline CDR1 is MGHRA and CDR2 is YSYEKL. CDR3 region: CASSQTHGGNSDGYTF.

The chain recombines TRBV6-6 with TRBJ2-7. CDR3 length: 13 residues. Germline loops: CDR1 MNHNY, CDR2 SVGAGI (reference sequence). The CDR3: CASSYSSTYEQYF.

V and J are TRBV14 and TRBJ2-1; TCRdb returns TRBD1, unconfirmable since there is no DNA. The CDR3 consists of 11 residues. Germline CDR1 SGHDN, CDR2 FVKESK. CDR3: CASSYSGTPFF.

This chain connects TRBV20-1 to TRBJ1-1; the D gene TCRdb calls, TRBD1, cannot be checked with no DNA. The germline gives CDR1 DFQATT, CDR2 SNEGSKA (reference sequence). The CDR3 loop spans 13 amino acids. CDR3 amino acids: CSALLGGGTEAFF.

The J gene is TRBJ2-1, the V gene TRBV9; the TCRdb D gene call, TRBD2, has no DNA to confirm it. This CDR3 is 15 amino acids long. Germline V gene lookup returns CDR1 SGDLS and CDR2 YYNGEE. CDR3 sequence: CASSPWAQLNNEQFF.

The chain has TRBV6-2 or TRBV6-3 and TRBJ2-1; TCRdb returns TRBD1, unconfirmable since there is no DNA. CDR1 is MNHEY and CDR2 is SVGEGT in the germline V gene. There are 15 residues in the CDR3. The CDR3 spells CASSRRAGQGSEQFF.